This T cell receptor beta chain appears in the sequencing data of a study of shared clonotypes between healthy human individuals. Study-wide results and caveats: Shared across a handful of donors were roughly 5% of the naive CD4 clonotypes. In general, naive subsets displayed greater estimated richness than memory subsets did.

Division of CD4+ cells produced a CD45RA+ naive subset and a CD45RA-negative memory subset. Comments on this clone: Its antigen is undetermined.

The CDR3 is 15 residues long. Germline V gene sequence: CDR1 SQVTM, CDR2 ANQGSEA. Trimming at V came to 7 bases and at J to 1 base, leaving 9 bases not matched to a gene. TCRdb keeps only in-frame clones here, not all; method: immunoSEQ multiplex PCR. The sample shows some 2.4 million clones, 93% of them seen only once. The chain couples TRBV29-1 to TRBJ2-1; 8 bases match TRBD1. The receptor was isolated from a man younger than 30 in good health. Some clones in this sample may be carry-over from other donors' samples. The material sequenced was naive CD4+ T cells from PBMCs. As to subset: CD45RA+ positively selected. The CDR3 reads CSAFPDRESYNEQFF. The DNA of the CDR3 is TGCAGCGCTTTTCCGGACAGGGAATCCTACAATGAGCAGTTCTTC.